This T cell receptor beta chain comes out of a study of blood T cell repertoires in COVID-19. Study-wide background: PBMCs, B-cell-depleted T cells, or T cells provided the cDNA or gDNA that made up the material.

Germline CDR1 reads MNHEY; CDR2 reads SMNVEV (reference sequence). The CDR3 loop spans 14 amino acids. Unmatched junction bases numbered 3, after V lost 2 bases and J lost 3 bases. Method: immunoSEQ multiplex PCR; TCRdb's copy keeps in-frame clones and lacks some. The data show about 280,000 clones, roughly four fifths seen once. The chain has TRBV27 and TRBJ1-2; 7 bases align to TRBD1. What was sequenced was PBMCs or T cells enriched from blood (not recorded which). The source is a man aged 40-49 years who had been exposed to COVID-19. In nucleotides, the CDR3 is TGTGCCAGCAGTTTACACGGACAGGACTATGGCTACACCTTC. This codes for CASSLHGQDYGYTF.